Here is one T cell receptor (beta chain) with its context. The antigen it binds to is not known. It has no much larger one-base neighbor in the sample; base qualities were not kept. Healthy HIV-negative adults with no recently reported acute infections or vaccinations were included as donors. Only Caucasian adults living in Nashville, Tennessee, USA were represented among the donors. CD4+ T cells were enriched through magnetic negative selection, after which naive cells were positively selected on CD45RA and the remaining negative fraction served as the memory subset. After blood collection by leukapheresis, PBMCs were isolated using Ficoll-Histopaque density gradient centrifugation and then cryopreserved in the vapor phase of liquid nitrogen. Purity and quantity of every magnetically sorted T cell population were checked by analytical flow cytometry. From each sorted fraction, genomic DNA was isolated and quantified by UV absorbance on a Nanodrop 2000c.

These data come from a study of shared clonotypes between healthy human individuals (dated by TCRdb to 2019 to 2021). Notes on the research overall: The cohort included a few men and two women between 18 and 49 years of age. The study deeply sequenced blood TCR repertoires of 5 or 6 healthy adults to estimate repertoire size and the extent of clonotype sharing between individuals. Libraries were prepared and TCR repertoires were sequenced by different laboratories using diverse techniques, in order to increase sequencing depth and limit assay-specific biases. Per donor, leukapheresis produced somewhere between about 0.9 and 9.5 billion PBMCs. For each donor, CD4 naive and CD4 memory were each given three plates, CD8 naive was given two plates, and CD8 memory was given one plate.

On the study overall, not on this receptor specifically: Across a few donors, around 5.4% of naive CD4, roughly 3.4% of naive CD8, 2.3% of memory CD4, and under 0.45% of memory CD8 clonotypes were shared. Pairwise subsampling led to the expectation that sequencing depth would affect the degree of clonotype sharing among donors. Because the study included only a small number of donors, the genetic and exposure-history diversity represented was limited. Only blood was sampled, and tissue TCR repertoires likely differ from those in blood. Naive subsets generally had larger estimated clonotype richness than memory subsets. Incomplete sequencing was indicated by rarefaction of sorted-subset datasets, despite the large sequencing depth. Compared with non-shared clonotypes, the clonotypes found in all four sorted-subset donors had higher generation probabilities.

CDR1 and CDR2, per the germline V gene (reference sequence), are LNHNV and YYDKDF. Taken from cysteine to phenylalanine, the CDR3 has 16 residues. Of all the DNA, just the CDR3 is kept, 48 bases in frame from base 1. Relative to germline, V is missing 2 bases and J is missing 6 bases, with 9 bases of the junction outside any gene match. Using the deep immunoSEQ assay, multiplex PCR amplified TCR CDR3 regions from genomic DNA. Extracted genomic DNA from each cell subset was distributed evenly across all wells of several immunoSEQ 96-well plates, and each plate was treated as a replicate. Each replicate PCR for sorted subsets received approximately 200 ng genomic DNA, equal to 30,000 or so T cell genomes. Purified libraries were quantified with a Qubit 3.0 fluorometer, sized on a Bioanalyzer 2100, and re-quantified with the KAPA Library Quantification kit. A separate single-read 150-cycle Illumina NextSeq 550 flow cell was used to sequence each immunoSEQ 96-well plate. As for how the authors treated the data: The immunoSEQ output contained only junctional sequences without quality scores, so filtering could not match that applied to full-length reads. To assign V/J genes and CDR3, sequences were annotated against IMGT germline references using PyIR, a Python wrapper for IgBLAST v1.9. Reads were filtered out if the reads had weak V/J assignments (E-value above 1e-6), no CDR3, stop codons, out-of-frame junctions, or ambiguous translated residues. V3J clonotypes were defined as sequences sharing an identical inferred V gene, J gene, and CDR3 amino acid sequence. To compute the percentage overlap between repertoires, the number of shared unique clonotypes was divided by the size of the smaller repertoire. Repertoire richness was assessed with RTK rarefaction, the Chao1 estimator, and Recon v2.1 estimates of unobserved clonotypes. For all TCRbeta clonotypes obtained by the gDNA method from a few donors, generation probabilities were computed with OLGA. In its TCRdb copy, this immuneACCESS table keeps in-frame sequences only and misses some clones. Where compared with another copy, unresolved V genes explain less than half of these, and the others have no known cause. Clonal size and the V and J genes are those of that table, whereas D and trimming came from the DNA. The sample data list approximately 2.4 million clones, and approximately 94% of these were observed just once. About 0.13% of the sample rests with the top ten.

Sequenced input: naive CD4+ T cells sorted from blood. What this sample's cell subset or site label stands for: CD45RA+ positively selected. This TCR was recovered from a man aged 18 to 30 in good health. The rearrangement combines TRBV15 with TRBJ1-3; 8 bases in the junction line up with TRBD1. This receptor carries the CDR3 CATSRSETGGKNTIYF. The sequenced DNA: TGTGCCACCAGCAGATCTGAAACAGGGGGGAAAAACACCATATATTTT.